The 10 T cell receptor beta chains listed next were all sequenced from one sample in a study of T cell responses to AZD1222 COVID-19 vaccine. TCRdb keeps only in-frame clones here, not all; method: immunoSEQ multiplex PCR. The data hold tens of thousands of clones, with about 81% observed a single time. The sequences come from peripheral blood, collected 28 days after the second AZD1222 dose. The receptors were sampled from an adult who received the AZD1222 COVID-19 vaccine.

This clone occurred a few times. The chain joins TRBV19 to TRBJ1-3, with D unresolved. This CDR3 is 13 amino acids long. Germline V gives CDR1 LNHDA, CDR2 SQIVND (reference sequence). Trimming shortened V by 7 bases and J by 1 base, and 8 bases separated the two germline ends. This CDR3 reads CASTAFSGNTIYF. The CDR3, as DNA: TGTGCCAGTACGGCTTTTTCTGGAAACACCATATATTTT.

This clone was detected only a few times. V and J are TRBV6-6 and TRBJ2-5; no clear D. The germline V and J ends were trimmed by 2 bases and 11 bases, with 12 bases remaining between them. The CDR3 totals 12 residues. The germline V gene has CDR1 MNHNY and CDR2 SVGAGI (reference sequence). CDR3 sequence (DNA): TGTGCCAGCAGTTACCCCTCCCTTTCTCAGTACTTC. Its protein product is CASSYPSLSQYF.

The genes are TRBV3-1 (or the pseudogene TRBV3-2) and TRBJ1-4; 10 bases align to TRBD1. The germline gives CDR1 LGHDT, CDR2 YNNKEL (reference sequence). The CDR3 is 13 amino acids. Trimming removed 6 bases from V and 7 bases from J; junction bases left unmatched: 2. The DNA for the CDR3 is TGTGCCAGCAGAGGACAGGGGGGTGAAAAACTGTTTTTT. Translation: CASRGQGGEKLFF.

This clone was found once. This chain joins TRBV28 and TRBJ1-5, with 7 bases identical to TRBD1. The CDR3 loop spans 15 amino acids. The germline V gene has CDR1 MDHEN and CDR2 SYDVKM. The trim removed 5 bases at V and 4 bases at J, leaving 8 bases unmatched. This CDR3 is CASSPATGRNQPQHF. The CDR3 nucleotides are TGTGCCAGCAGTCCCGCGACAGGGCGGAATCAGCCCCAGCATTTT.

CDR3 bases: TGCGCCAGCAGCCAAGTAGGAAGGTCCCCCGGCGCCTCCTATGGCTACACCTTC. This codes for CASSQVGRSPGASYGYTF. The chain has TRBV4-1 and TRBJ1-2; D ambiguous. The CDR3 covers 18 residues. V lost 1 base to trimming and J lost 4 bases, with 22 bases between them. Germline CDR1 reads MGHRA; CDR2 reads YSYEKL.

The DNA of the CDR3 is TGTGCCAGTAGTATTCTGGACCCATACAATGAGCAGTTCTTC. Its translation is CASSILDPYNEQFF. J is TRBJ2-1 and V is TRBV19; D not certain. The germline V and J ends were trimmed by 3 bases and 4 bases, with 10 bases remaining between them. This CDR3 has 14 residues. Germline CDR1 is LNHDA and CDR2 is SQIVND (reference sequence).

The CDR3 spells CASSPLFSDEQFF. The CDR3 nucleotides read TGTGCCAGCAGCCCCCTTTTCTCGGATGAGCAGTTCTTC. V and J are TRBV6-2 or TRBV6-3 and TRBJ2-1, with unresolved D. This CDR3 has 13 amino acids. Germline values: CDR1 MNHEY, CDR2 SVGEGT. Trimming pared 6 bases from V and 8 bases from J, leaving 14 bases between.

The rearrangement links TRBV24-1 to TRBJ2-7, with TRBD2 matching 15 bases. The CDR3 contains 18 residues. Trimming cost V 4 bases and J 5 bases; bases outside gene matches: 11. Germline V gives CDR1 KGHDR, CDR2 SFDVKD. The CDR3 reads CATSDATGGTSGRNEQYF. The CDR3 DNA is TGTGCCACCAGTGACGCCACAGGGGGGACTAGCGGGAGGAACGAGCAGTACTTC.

The rearrangement links TRBV6-2 or TRBV6-3 to TRBJ1-2; no definite D call. The CDR3 is made up of 15 amino acids. With 4 bases removed from V and 1 base from J, the gap between germline ends came to 13 bases. The germline gives CDR1 MNHEY, CDR2 SVGEGT. The CDR3 nucleotides are TGTGCCAGCAGTTTCAACACCCAAATTAACTATGGCTACACCTTC. It codes for CASSFNTQINYGYTF.

This clone was found once. V and J are TRBV28 and TRBJ2-2, with D hard to call. Germline V gene data show CDR1 as MDHEN and CDR2 as SYDVKM. V lost 3 bases to trimming and J lost 1 base, with 12 bases between them. This CDR3 comprises 16 residues. CDR3 sequence (DNA): TGTGCCAGCAGTTTCCCTTATGACCGGAACACCGGGGAGCTGTTTTTT. It specifies CASSFPYDRNTGELFF. Looking up the rest from reference TRBV28 and TRBJ2-2 gives the full variable domain: DVKVTQSSRYLVKRTGEKVFLECVQDMDHENMFWYRQDPGLGLRLIYFSYDVKMKEKGDIPEGYSVSREKKERFSLILESASTNQTSMYLCASSFPYDRNTGELFFGEGSRLTVL.